The clone carrying this T cell receptor beta chain was recorded once. Reverse transcription of about 0.45 to 1 ug RNA was carried out with random hexamers. MiXCR, applied by TCRdb to the immunoSEQ multiplex PCR reads, yields one record per CDR3 protein. The repertoire holds 150,000 to 180,000 distinct CDR3 sequences, 94% seen once, with more than 0.2% in the top ten. The sample is drawn from a study of CD8 T cells in Susac syndrome. The length of the CDR3 is 15 residues. Per the germline V gene, CDR1 is DFQATT and CDR2 is SNEGSKA (reference sequence). Losses at the gene ends were 6 bases for V and 0 bases for J; bases not matched to a gene: 9. Negative magnetic isolation gave CD8+ and CD4+ cells; FACS enriched CD8+ TEMRA.

The sequenced sample was CD8+ T cells from PBMCs. The genes are TRBV20-1 and TRBJ2-3; TRBD2 agrees at 7 bases. This TCR was recovered from a human donor with multiple sclerosis. The CDR3 spells CSATTSRLSTDTQYF. In DNA form, the CDR3 reads TGCAGTGCCACGACTAGCCGGCTTAGCACAGATACGCAGTATTTT.